This section outlines one T cell receptor (beta chain) sequence together with its context. Its antigen is still unknown. The sample comes from a study of spatial heterogeneity in lung cancer. Across the whole study: Researchers sequenced follow-up PBMC samples if they had them, and these came a median of about two years after resection. Fewer alpha-chain than beta-chain sequences were consistently detected. Overall study findings and caveats: At tumor resection, ubiquitous expanded TCRs were detected in blood more often than later.

With 4 bases clipped from V and 5 bases from J, the junction kept 8 bases outside the gene matches. The CDR3 spans 14 residues. Germline V lookup: CDR1 SGHRS, CDR2 YFSETQ. Time point denoted: blood at routine non-recurrence follow-up after resection. A unique molecular identifier was carried by every single TCR cDNA molecule. TCRdb independently ran MiXCR on the 5' RACE reads; one entry per CDR3 protein. The repertoire holds around 10,000 distinct CDR3 sequences, with roughly 22% as singletons. The chain couples TRBV5-1 to TRBJ1-1; 7 nucleotides match TRBD1. The material sequenced was PBMCs, taken at follow-up. The TCR sequence derives from a male donor with early-stage non-small cell lung cancer. The CDR3 spells CASSGLGQATEAFF. The CDR3 nucleotides are TGCGCCAGCAGCGGATTAGGACAGGCGACTGAAGCTTTCTTT.